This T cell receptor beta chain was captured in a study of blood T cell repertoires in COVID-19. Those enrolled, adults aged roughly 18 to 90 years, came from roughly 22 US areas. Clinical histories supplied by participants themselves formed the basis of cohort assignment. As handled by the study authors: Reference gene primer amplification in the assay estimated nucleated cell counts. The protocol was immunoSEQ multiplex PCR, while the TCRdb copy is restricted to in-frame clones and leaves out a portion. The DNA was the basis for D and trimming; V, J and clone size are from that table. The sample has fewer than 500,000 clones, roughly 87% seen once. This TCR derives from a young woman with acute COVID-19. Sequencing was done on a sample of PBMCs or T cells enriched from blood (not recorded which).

In nucleotides, the CDR3 is TGTGCCAGCAGCCGGATCAAAGAAACAGGGGGTGAGCAGTACTTC. It is translated as CASSRIKETGGEQYF. The gene calls are TRBV5-6 and TRBJ2-7; 8 positions agree with TRBD1. In germline, CDR1 is SGHDT, CDR2 YYEEEE. The length of the CDR3 is 15 residues. V shed 4 bases, J shed 7 bases, and the junction held 13 bases outside the gene matches.